The rows below give T cell receptor beta chains drawn from one sample of a study of blood T cell repertoires in COVID-19. The method was immunoSEQ multiplex PCR; TCRdb's version includes in-frame clones alone and lacks a portion of them. The sample gives 90,000 to 100,000 clones, 86% of which show up once; over 1.5% is in the top ten. Source material: peripheral blood. Every receptor here comes from an elderly man with acute or convalescent COVID-19. Both conserved end residues are part of each CDR3. The D gene is left open where the match is weak. Clone size appears in some rows only: once, few, many, or a class for an expanded clone.

>-|TRBV28|few|TRBJ1-1
CASSLLWNTEAFF
TGTGCCAGCAGTTTACTGTGGAACACTGAAGCTTTCTTT
>TRBD2|TRBV5-4|-|TRBJ2-7
CASSLRPSGSRGEQYF
TGTGCCAGCAGCTTGAGGCCTAGCGGGAGTCGAGGCGAGCAGTACTTC
>-|TRBV6-1|-|TRBJ2-5
CASSESGHQTQYF
TGTGCCAGCAGTGAATCGGGACATCAGACCCAGTACTTC
>-|TRBV27|-|TRBJ2-7
CASSLSFQGYEQYF
TGTGCCAGCAGTTTATCTTTTCAGGGATACGAGCAGTACTTC
>TRBD1|TRBV2|-|TRBJ2-5
CASGGQGKETQYF
TGTGCCAGCGGAGGACAGGGAAAAGAGACCCAGTACTTC
>-|TRBV18|-|TRBJ1-3
CASSQLQGPSGNTIYF
TGTGCCAGCTCACAGCTGCAGGGTCCGTCTGGAAACACCATATATTTT
>-|TRBV7-2|-|TRBJ2-7
CASSLSSLPHEQYF
TGTGCCAGCAGCTTATCGTCGCTACCCCACGAGCAGTACTTC
>-|TRBV24-1|-|TRBJ1-2
CATSDRQGVRTF
TGTGCCACCAGTGATCGGCAGGGTGTTCGCACCTTC
>-|TRBV14|-|TRBJ2-3
CASSQGTGQKEADTQYF
TGTGCCAGCAGCCAAGGAACGGGACAAAAGGAAGCAGATACGCAGTATTTT
>TRBD1|TRBV4-2|-|TRBJ1-4
CASSQGSGQGDEKLFF
TGTGCCAGCAGCCAAGGATCGGGACAGGGAGATGAAAAACTGTTTTTT
>-|TRBV6-5|-|TRBJ1-3
CASREGTFSGNTIYF
TGTGCCAGCAGGGAGGGGACTTTCTCTGGAAACACCATATATTTT
>-|TRBV27|-|TRBJ2-7
CARLQGGSYEQYF
TGTGCCAGGCTTCAGGGCGGCTCCTACGAGCAGTACTTC
>-|TRBV27|-|TRBJ1-1
CASSLRGEGVAFF
TGTGCCAGCAGTTTAAGGGGGGAGGGGGTCGCTTTCTTT
>TRBD1|TRBV7-2|-|TRBJ2-5
CASSPTGAQETQYF
TGTGCCAGCAGCCCCACAGGGGCCCAAGAGACCCAGTACTTC
>TRBD2|TRBV5-1|-|TRBJ2-7
CASSLDASGNGLGEQYF
TGCGCCAGCAGCTTAGATGCTAGCGGGAACGGGTTGGGGGAGCAGTACTTC
>-|TRBV7-9|-|TRBJ1-4
CASSLTSQGEKLFF
TGTGCCAGCAGCTTAACTTCCCAGGGTGAAAAACTGTTTTTT
>-|TRBV7-2|-|TRBJ1-1
CASSSESSNTEAFF
TGTGCCAGCAGCTCGGAGTCGTCGAACACTGAAGCTTTCTTT
>-|TRBV9|few|TRBJ2-5
CASSVEPYRETQYF
TGTGCCAGCAGCGTAGAACCTTACCGGGAGACCCAGTACTTC
>-|TRBV7-3|-|TRBJ2-1
CASSAPWDYGINEQFF
TGTGCCAGCAGCGCCCCCTGGGATTACGGGATCAATGAGCAGTTCTTC
>-|TRBV27|-|TRBJ1-4
CASSPRRGGEKLFF
TGTGCCAGCAGTCCCCGGAGGGGCGGTGAAAAACTGTTTTTT
>-|TRBV28|few|TRBJ1-4
CASSLFMGGPANEKLFF
TGTGCCAGCAGTTTATTCATGGGGGGTCCAGCTAATGAAAAACTGTTTTTT
>TRBD1|TRBV5-4|-|TRBJ2-5
CASSRDSQETQYF
TGTGCCAGCAGCCGGGACAGCCAAGAGACCCAGTACTTC
>-|TRBV18|-|TRBJ2-2
CASSHRQYTGELFF
TGTGCCAGCTCGCACAGACAGTACACCGGGGAGCTGTTTTTT
>TRBD1|TRBV27|-|TRBJ1-5
CASSLTGDRPQHF
TGTGCCAGCAGCTTAACAGGGGACCGGCCCCAGCATTTT
>TRBD2|TRBV6-6|-|TRBJ2-7
CASSTTFSGGSYEQYF
TGTGCCAGCAGTACCACCTTTAGCGGGGGTTCCTACGAGCAGTACTTC
>TRBD2|TRBV6-5|-|TRBJ2-7
CASSYGRGSGYEQYF
TGTGCCAGCAGTTATGGGAGGGGCTCGGGCTACGAGCAGTACTTC
>TRBD1|TRBV6-5|-|TRBJ2-1
CASSYSPQGYNEQFF
TGTGCCAGCAGTTACTCCCCACAGGGGTACAATGAGCAGTTCTTC
>TRBD2|TRBV29-1|once|TRBJ2-5
CSVDGGAGQETQYF
TGCAGCGTTGACGGGGGGGCCGGTCAAGAGACCCAGTACTTC
>-|TRBV2|once|TRBJ2-1
CASRGRSYNEQFF
TGTGCCAGCAGGGGGCGCTCCTACAATGAGCAGTTCTTC
>-|TRBV5-5|-|TRBJ2-2
CASSLATSGMAGELFF
TGTGCCAGCAGCTTGGCGACTAGTGGGATGGCCGGGGAGCTGTTTTTT
>TRBD2|TRBV7-8|few|TRBJ2-3
CASSLTPGLGTTDTQYF
TGTGCCAGCAGCTTAACCCCGGGACTAGGGACCACAGATACGCAGTATTTT
>TRBD2|TRBV19|-|TRBJ2-1
CASSIGLAGGIEQFF
TGTGCCAGTAGTATCGGACTAGCGGGAGGAATTGAGCAGTTCTTC
>TRBD2|TRBV7-2|-|TRBJ2-6
CASSLLPPSGRTGANVLTF
TGTGCCAGCAGCTTATTACCCCCCAGCGGGAGAACGGGGGCCAACGTCCTGACTTTC
>-|TRBV6-6|-|TRBJ1-5
CASSYPGSNQPQHF
TGTGCCAGCAGTTACCCGGGGAGCAATCAGCCCCAGCATTTT
>TRBD1|TRBV7-9|few|TRBJ2-7
CASSPGQGNYEQYF
TGTGCCAGCAGCCCGGGACAGGGGAACTACGAGCAGTACTTC
>-|TRBV5-1|once|TRBJ2-1
CASSLAGLPGGNEQFF
TGCGCCAGCAGCTTGGCGGGCCTTCCCGGGGGCAATGAGCAGTTCTTC
>TRBD2|TRBV7-3|-|TRBJ2-1
CASSQPLAGVSEQFF
TGTGCCAGCAGCCAACCACTAGCGGGAGTAAGTGAGCAGTTCTTC
>-|TRBV28|-|TRBJ1-6
CASEIRQYNSPLHF
TGTGCCAGCGAGATCCGACAGTATAATTCACCCCTCCACTTT
>TRBD1|TRBV10-3|-|TRBJ2-7
CAISETSTGGGSYEQYF
TGTGCCATCAGTGAGACATCGACAGGGGGCGGCTCCTACGAGCAGTACTTC
>-|TRBV7-2|-|TRBJ2-3
CASSLDHPANTDTQYF
TGTGCCAGCAGCTTAGATCACCCAGCGAACACAGATACGCAGTATTTT
>-|TRBV11-2|-|TRBJ2-7
CASRGLNAYEQYF
TGTGCCAGCAGGGGGCTAAACGCCTACGAGCAGTACTTC
>TRBD2|TRBV5-1|-|TRBJ2-3
CASNSRLAGEGTQYF
TGCGCCAGCAACTCCCGACTAGCGGGAGAGGGGACGCAGTATTTT
>-|TRBV24-1|-|TRBJ2-1
CATSDPKGGATNEQFF
TGTGCCACCAGTGACCCTAAAGGAGGGGCTACCAATGAGCAGTTCTTC
>TRBD1|TRBV6-5|-|TRBJ1-1
CASTGTGRTEAFF
TGTGCCAGCACCGGGACAGGTAGGACTGAAGCTTTCTTT
>-|TRBV29-1|-|TRBJ1-1
CSALPLTAMNTEAFF
TGCAGCGCATTACCCTTGACAGCCATGAACACTGAAGCTTTCTTT
>-|TRBV7-2|-|TRBJ2-3
CASSLRQRYTDTQYF
TGTGCCAGCAGCTTACGACAGAGATACACAGATACGCAGTATTTT
>-|TRBV18|-|TRBJ2-7
CASSPTRSYEQYF
TGTGCCAGCTCACCGACTCGATCCTACGAGCAGTACTTC
>-|TRBV11-3|-|TRBJ2-1
CASSLDPRSGNEQFF
TGTGCCAGCAGCTTAGACCCTAGGAGCGGCAATGAGCAGTTCTTC
>-|TRBV6-5|-|TRBJ2-1
CASTRTVPYNEQFF
TGTGCCAGCACTAGGACTGTCCCTTACAATGAGCAGTTCTTC
>TRBD1|TRBV28|-|TRBJ1-2
CASSKNRDREGYTF
TGTGCCAGCAGCAAGAACCGGGACAGGGAAGGCTACACCTTC
>-|TRBV20-1|-|TRBJ2-5
CSAMRGETQYF
TGCAGTGCGATGCGGGGAGAGACCCAGTACTTC
>-|TRBV28|few|TRBJ1-5
CASRSGYNQPQHF
TGTGCCAGCAGATCAGGGTACAATCAGCCCCAGCATTTT
>TRBD1|TRBV18|-|TRBJ2-1
CASSLNVPGQGSTYNEQFF
TGTGCCAGCTCACTAAATGTCCCGGGACAGGGCTCGACCTACAATGAGCAGTTCTTC
>-|TRBV11-2|few|TRBJ2-1
CASSFQRHYNEQFF
TGTGCCAGCAGCTTTCAGCGCCACTACAATGAGCAGTTCTTC
>-|TRBV19|-|TRBJ1-5
CASSIRARVGQPQHF
TGTGCCAGTAGTATAAGGGCCAGGGTGGGTCAGCCCCAGCATTTT